Listed below are T cell receptor beta chains from one sample, sequenced in a study of shared clonotypes between healthy human individuals. Data came from immunoSEQ multiplex PCR; TCRdb stores just in-frame clones and leaves some out. This sample yields 600,000 to 750,000 clones, of which approximately 79% are seen a single time; about 2% belongs to the top ten. Specimen: memory CD4+ T cells sorted from blood. These TCRs come from a woman younger than 45 in good health. Each CDR3 is given with its conserved first and last residue. D genes are given only for firm matches.

CDR3aa	CDR3nt	v_gene	j_gene	d_gene
CVKGSVHEQYF	TGTGTCAAGGGTTCGGTCCACGAGCAGTACTTC	TRBV6-7	TRBJ2-7	.
CASSLGGQGQQFF	TGTGCCAGCAGCTTAGGGGGACAGGGGCAGCAGTTCTTC	TRBV7-8	TRBJ2-1	TRBD1
CASTRPGASNQPQHF	TGTGCCAGTACCCGACCGGGGGCGAGCAATCAGCCCCAGCATTTT	TRBV19	TRBJ1-5	.
CASNRDSSGNTIYF	TGTGCCAGCAATCGGGACAGCTCTGGAAACACCATATATTTT	TRBV2	TRBJ1-3	TRBD1
CASSPQGSSYEQYF	TGTGCCAGCAGTCCGCAGGGAAGCTCCTACGAGCAGTACTTC	TRBV7-2	TRBJ2-7	.
CASSQTGSYEQYF	TGTGCCAGCAGTCAAACAGGATCCTACGAGCAGTACTTC	TRBV6-5	TRBJ2-7	.
CSVEDWSGGREQYF	TGCAGCGTTGAAGATTGGTCCGGGGGACGCGAGCAGTACTTC	TRBV29-1	TRBJ2-7	.
CASSIGTATGELFF	TGCGCCAGCAGCATAGGGACAGCTACCGGGGAGCTGTTTTTT	TRBV5-1	TRBJ2-2	TRBD1
CASSLATTSGRVGETQYF	TGTGCCAGCAGCTTGGCCACCACTAGCGGGAGAGTCGGAGAGACCCAGTACTTC	TRBV5-4	TRBJ2-5	TRBD2
CASSLEGGTDTQYF	TGTGCCAGCAGCTTAGAAGGGGGCACTGATACGCAGTATTTT	TRBV11-1	TRBJ2-3	TRBD1
CASGLPGQGALEQYF	TGTGCCAGCGGGTTACCGGGACAGGGGGCCCTCGAGCAGTACTTC	TRBV28	TRBJ2-7	TRBD1